This T cell receptor beta chain emerged from a study of control samples from healthy donors and cancer patients (dated by TCRdb to about 2020). The library was built by means of the immunoSEQ multiplex PCR assay. What TCRdb holds here is the immuneACCESS table cut down to in-frame rearrangements. Part of the clones is not present; checked against another copy, under half of the missing clones reflect an unresolved V gene, and the others are unexplained. This sample is represented by about 80,000 clones; 84% of them were singletons. The leading ten clones occupy around a tenth of the sample. CDR1 and CDR2, per the germline V gene, are SGHRS and YFSETQ. From the cysteine through the phenylalanine, the CDR3 covers 13 amino acids. The kept DNA is CDR3 alone, 39 bases in frame from the first base. Trimming at the junction amounts to 1 base on V and 10 bases on J, and the germline ends lie 14 bases apart.

Concerning this clone: What this receptor recognizes is not known. No much larger clonotype is one base removed from it; base qualities were not supplied.

The chain is encoded by TRBV5-1 joined to TRBJ1-1, and TRBD1 may be the D gene, going by 5 matching bases. Sequenced material: PBMCs. The clonotype was recovered from a man between 60 and 75 years old with head and neck cancer. The CDR3 protein: CASSLSGEVGAFF. The nucleotide sequence is given as TGCGCCAGCAGCTTGTCGGGGGAGGTTGGAGCTTTCTTT.